A single sample is the source of the 3 T cell receptor beta chains below, sequenced in a study of tumor-infiltrating lymphocytes in localized non-small cell lung cancer. Some clones are missing from TCRdb's copy, which holds only in-frame ones; the method was immunoSEQ multiplex PCR. The profile shows roughly 10,000 clones, over 45% of them singletons. Sequenced sample: uninvolved lung tissue not adjacent to the tumor. Receptors originate from a human donor with non-small cell lung cancer.

Here the CDR3 reads CASSWTGGTDTQYF. CDR3 nucleotides: TGTGCCAGCAGCTGGACGGGAGGCACAGATACGCAGTATTTT. V gene TRBV7-2 combines with J gene TRBJ2-3, with a tentative D call TRBD2 (6 bases). Per germline, CDR1 SGHTA and CDR2 FQGNSA. CDR3 length: 14 residues. Trimming removed 4 bases from V and 1 base from J, with 9 bases in between.

This clone was recorded a few times. The chain employs TRBV27 and TRBJ1-1; D gene uncertain. Germline CDR1 MNHEY, CDR2 SMNVEV (reference sequence). CDR3 length: 13 residues. V dropped 6 bases and J dropped 4 bases, with 12 bases sitting between them. The CDR3, as DNA: TGTGCCAGCAGGGGTGCAATGGGCACTGAAGCTTTCTTT. Residues: CASRGAMGTEAFF.

The V call is TRBV19, the J call TRBJ1-1; no firm D call. V was trimmed by 0 bases and J by 1 base, leaving 12 bases between them. The CDR3 spans 16 residues. Germline V gives CDR1 LNHDA, CDR2 SQIVND (reference sequence). The CDR3 coding sequence is TGTGCCAGTAGTATAGACCCAGGAGCTACGAACACTGAAGCTTTCTTT. It codes for CASSIDPGATNTEAFF.